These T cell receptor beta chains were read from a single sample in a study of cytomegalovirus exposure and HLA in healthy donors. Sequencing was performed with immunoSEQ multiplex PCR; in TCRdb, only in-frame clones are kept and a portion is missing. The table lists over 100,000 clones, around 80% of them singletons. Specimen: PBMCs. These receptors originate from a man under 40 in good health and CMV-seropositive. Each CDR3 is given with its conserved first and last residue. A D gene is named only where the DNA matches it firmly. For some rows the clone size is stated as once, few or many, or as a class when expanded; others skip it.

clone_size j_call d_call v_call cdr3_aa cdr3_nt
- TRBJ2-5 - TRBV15 CATSRDGGATQYF TGTGCCACCAGCAGAGATGGGGGCGCGACCCAGTACTTC
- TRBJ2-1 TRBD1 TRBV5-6 CASSWGQIVYNEQFF TGTGCCAGCAGCTGGGGACAGATCGTTTACAATGAGCAGTTCTTC
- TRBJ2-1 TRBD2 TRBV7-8 CASSAPPTSGGDNEQFF TGTGCCAGCAGCGCACCTCCGACTAGCGGGGGGGACAATGAGCAGTTCTTC
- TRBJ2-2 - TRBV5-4 CASRGTYTGELFF TGTGCCAGCAGAGGGACTTACACCGGGGAGCTGTTTTTT
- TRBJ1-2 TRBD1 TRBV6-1 CASSEAGGQYGYTF TGTGCCAGCAGTGAAGCCGGGGGACAGTATGGCTACACCTTC
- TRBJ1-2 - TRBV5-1 CASSFLYREYYGYTF TGCGCCAGCAGCTTTCTATACAGGGAATACTATGGCTACACCTTC
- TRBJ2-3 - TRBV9 CASSAASPTDTQYF TGTGCCAGCAGCGCCGCGAGTCCCACAGATACGCAGTATTTT
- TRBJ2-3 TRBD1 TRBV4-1 CASSQPYRDRGADTQYF TGCGCCAGCAGCCAGCCATACCGGGACAGGGGTGCAGATACGCAGTATTTT
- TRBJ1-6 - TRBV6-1 CASSASGTYNSPLHF TGTGCCAGCAGTGCCTCGGGAACCTATAATTCACCCCTCCACTTT
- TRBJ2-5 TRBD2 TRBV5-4 CASSLGGTSGGSGTQYF TGTGCCAGCAGCTTGGGGGGGACTAGCGGGGGTTCGGGGACCCAGTACTTC
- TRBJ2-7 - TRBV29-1 CSVEYGTPYEQYF TGCAGCGTTGAATATGGGACACCCTACGAGCAGTACTTC
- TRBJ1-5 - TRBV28 CASSLSRGKPQHF TGTGCCAGCAGTTTATCGCGGGGGAAGCCCCAGCATTTT
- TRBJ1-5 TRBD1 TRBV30 CAWSFPTGGSNQPQHF TGTGCCTGGAGTTTCCCTACAGGGGGCTCCAACCAGCCCCAGCATTTT
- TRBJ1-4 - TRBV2 CASMRANEKLFF TGTGCCAGCATGCGTGCGAATGAAAAACTGTTTTTT
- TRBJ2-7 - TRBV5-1 CASSLAGSYEQYF TGCGCCAGCAGCTTGGCGGGTTCCTACGAGCAGTACTTC
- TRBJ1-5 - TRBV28 CASSATQARSGEQPQHF TGTGCCAGCAGTGCCACTCAGGCGAGATCAGGGGAACAGCCCCAGCATTTT
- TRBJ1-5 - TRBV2 CASSKRLSNQPQHF TGTGCCAGCAGTAAACGACTGAGCAATCAGCCCCAGCATTTT
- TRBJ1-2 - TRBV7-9 CASDSYGYTF TGTGCCAGCGATAGCTATGGCTACACCTTC
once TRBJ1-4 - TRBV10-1 CASSPTGSPYEKLFF TGCGCCAGCAGTCCAACGGGAAGCCCGTACGAAAAACTGTTTTTT
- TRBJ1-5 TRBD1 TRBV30 CAWSIGQGNQPQHF TGTGCCTGGAGTATAGGACAGGGCAATCAGCCCCAGCATTTT
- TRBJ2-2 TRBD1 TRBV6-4 CASRKQGTGELFF TGTGCCAGCAGGAAACAGGGGACCGGGGAGCTGTTTTTT
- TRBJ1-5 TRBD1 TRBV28 CASSLHPGQGNQPQHF TGTGCCAGCAGTTTACACCCCGGACAGGGGAATCAGCCCCAGCATTTT
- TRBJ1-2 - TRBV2 CASSEVTSHYGYTF TGTGCCAGCAGTGAAGTCACATCACACTATGGCTACACCTTC
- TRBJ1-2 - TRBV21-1 CASTTTGGPPPYGYTF TGTGCCAGCACCACGACAGGGGGCCCACCCCCCTATGGCTACACCTTC
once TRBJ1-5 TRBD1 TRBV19 CASNPRQGKRQPQHF TGTGCCAGTAATCCGCGACAGGGGAAGCGACAGCCCCAGCATTTT
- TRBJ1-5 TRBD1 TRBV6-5 CASSRTGVSNQPQHF TGTGCCAGCAGTCGGACAGGGGTGAGCAATCAGCCCCAGCATTTT
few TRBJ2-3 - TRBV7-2 CASSEPWGLAKDTQYF TGTGCCAGCAGCGAACCTTGGGGGCTAGCAAAAGATACGCAGTATTTT
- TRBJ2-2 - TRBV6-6 CASRTPSDTGELFF TGTGCCAGTAGGACCCCTAGCGACACCGGGGAGCTGTTTTTT
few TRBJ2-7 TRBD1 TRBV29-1 CSVEEITGGYEQYF TGCAGCGTTGAAGAAATAACAGGGGGGTACGAGCAGTACTTC
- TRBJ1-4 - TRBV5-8 CASSLVSDEKLFF TGTGCCAGCAGCTTGGTTTCGGATGAAAAACTGTTTTTT
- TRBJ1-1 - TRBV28 CASSFQGWDTEAFF TGTGCCAGCAGTTTCCAGGGTTGGGACACTGAAGCTTTCTTT
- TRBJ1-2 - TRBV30 CAWSAGTYGYTF TGTGCCTGGAGTGCGGGGACTTATGGCTACACCTTC
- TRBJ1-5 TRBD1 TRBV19 CASSISGGYQPQHF TGTGCCAGTAGTATATCAGGGGGCTATCAGCCCCAGCATTTT
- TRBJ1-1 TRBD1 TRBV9 CASSGTGVGEAFF TGTGCCAGCAGCGGGACAGGGGTTGGTGAAGCTTTCTTT
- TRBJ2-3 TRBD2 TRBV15 CATSRGNLAGGGTDTQYF TGTGCCACCAGCAGGGGAAACTTAGCGGGAGGGGGCACAGATACGCAGTATTTT
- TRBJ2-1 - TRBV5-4 CASSPAPSGASYNEQFF TGTGCCAGCAGCCCCGCGCCCAGCGGCGCGTCCTACAATGAGCAGTTCTTC
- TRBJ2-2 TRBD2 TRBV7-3 CASSLPIGGASGELFF TGTGCCAGCAGCTTACCTATCGGGGGGGCCTCCGGGGAGCTGTTTTTT
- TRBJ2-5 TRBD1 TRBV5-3 CARSLVGQGCLSDQETQYF TGTGCCAGAAGCTTGGTGGGACAGGGCTGTCTATCTGATCAAGAGACCCAGTACTTC
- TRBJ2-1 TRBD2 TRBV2 CASSVVERGGRFF TGTGCCAGCAGTGTTGTAGAGCGGGGGGGCCGGTTCTTC
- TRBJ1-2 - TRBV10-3 CAISIDRTANYGYTF TGTGCCATCAGTATAGACAGGACAGCTAACTATGGCTACACCTTC
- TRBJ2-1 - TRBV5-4 CASSFTGGGDNEQFF TGTGCCAGCAGCTTTACTGGAGGGGGGGACAATGAGCAGTTCTTC
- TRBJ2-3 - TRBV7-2 CASSLAGLATDTQYF TGTGCCAGCAGCTTAGCGGGACTGGCCACAGATACGCAGTATTTT